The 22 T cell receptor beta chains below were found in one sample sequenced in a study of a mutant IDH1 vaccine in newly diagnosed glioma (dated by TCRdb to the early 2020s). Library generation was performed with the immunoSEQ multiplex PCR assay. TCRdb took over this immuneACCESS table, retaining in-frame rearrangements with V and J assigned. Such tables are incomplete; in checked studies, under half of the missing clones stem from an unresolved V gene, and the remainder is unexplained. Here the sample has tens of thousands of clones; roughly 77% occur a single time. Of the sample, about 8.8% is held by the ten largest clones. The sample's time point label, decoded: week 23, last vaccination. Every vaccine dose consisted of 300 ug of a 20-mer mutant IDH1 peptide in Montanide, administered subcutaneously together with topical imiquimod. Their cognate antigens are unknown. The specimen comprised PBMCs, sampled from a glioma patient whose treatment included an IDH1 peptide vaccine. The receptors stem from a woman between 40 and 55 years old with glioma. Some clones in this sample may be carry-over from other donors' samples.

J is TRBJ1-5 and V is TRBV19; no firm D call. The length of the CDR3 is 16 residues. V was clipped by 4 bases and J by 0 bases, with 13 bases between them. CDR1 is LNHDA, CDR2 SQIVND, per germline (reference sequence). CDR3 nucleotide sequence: TGTGCCAGTAGTAAGGTCGGGCAGGTTAGCAATCAGCCCCAGCATTTT. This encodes CASSKVGQVSNQPQHF.

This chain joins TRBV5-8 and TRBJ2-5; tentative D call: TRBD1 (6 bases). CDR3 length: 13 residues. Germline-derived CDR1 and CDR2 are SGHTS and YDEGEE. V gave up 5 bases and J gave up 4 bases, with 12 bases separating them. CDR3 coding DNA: TGTGCCAGCAGGCGGCAGGGGACAGAGACCCAGTACTTC. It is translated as CASRRQGTETQYF.

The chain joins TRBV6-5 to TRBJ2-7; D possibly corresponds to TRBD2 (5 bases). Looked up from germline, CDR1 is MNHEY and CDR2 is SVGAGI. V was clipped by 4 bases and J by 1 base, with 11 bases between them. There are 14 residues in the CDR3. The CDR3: CASSSRWRSYEQYF. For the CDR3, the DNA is TGTGCCAGCAGTTCCCGTTGGAGGTCCTACGAGCAGTACTTC.

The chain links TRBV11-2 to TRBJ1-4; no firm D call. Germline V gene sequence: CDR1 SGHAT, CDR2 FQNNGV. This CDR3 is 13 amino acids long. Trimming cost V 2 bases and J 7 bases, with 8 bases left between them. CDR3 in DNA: TGTGCCAGCAGCTTATCCGGACGTGAAAAACTGTTTTTT. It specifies CASSLSGREKLFF.

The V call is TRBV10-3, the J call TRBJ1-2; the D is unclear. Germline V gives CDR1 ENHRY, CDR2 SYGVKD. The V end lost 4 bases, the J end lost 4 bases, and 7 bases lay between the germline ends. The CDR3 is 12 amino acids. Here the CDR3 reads CAISAGVYGYTF. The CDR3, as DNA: TGTGCCATCAGTGCGGGAGTCTATGGCTACACCTTC.

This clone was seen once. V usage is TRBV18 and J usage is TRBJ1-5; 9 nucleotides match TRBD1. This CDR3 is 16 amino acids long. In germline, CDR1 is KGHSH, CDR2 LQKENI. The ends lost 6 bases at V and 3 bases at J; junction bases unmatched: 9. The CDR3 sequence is CASSADRGTNNQPQHF. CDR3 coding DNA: TGTGCCAGCTCGGCGGACAGGGGAACGAACAATCAGCCCCAGCATTTT. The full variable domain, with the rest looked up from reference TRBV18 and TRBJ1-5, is NAGVMQNPRHLVRRRGQEARLRCSPMKGHSHVYWYRQLPEEGLKFMVYLQKENIIDESGMPKERFSAEFPKEGPSILRIQQVVRGDSAAYFCASSADRGTNNQPQHFGDGTRLSIL.

The CDR3 here is CASRNRDREGYTF. CDR3 DNA: TGTGCCAGCCGAAACCGGGACAGGGAGGGCTACACCTTC. The V call is TRBV19, the J call TRBJ1-2; 9 bases agree with TRBD1. Germline V lookup: CDR1 LNHDA, CDR2 SQIVND (reference sequence). The junction had 10 bases not matched to a gene; V was cut back by 9 bases and J by 8 bases. CDR3 length equals 13 residues.

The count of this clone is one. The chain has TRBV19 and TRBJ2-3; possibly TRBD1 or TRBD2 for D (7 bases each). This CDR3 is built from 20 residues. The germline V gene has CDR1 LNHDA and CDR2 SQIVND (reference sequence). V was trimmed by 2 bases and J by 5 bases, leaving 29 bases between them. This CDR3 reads CASSIRGPGGLTPGGDTQYF. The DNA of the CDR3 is TGTGCCAGTAGTATAAGGGGGCCGGGGGGACTCACCCCCGGGGGAGATACGCAGTATTTT.

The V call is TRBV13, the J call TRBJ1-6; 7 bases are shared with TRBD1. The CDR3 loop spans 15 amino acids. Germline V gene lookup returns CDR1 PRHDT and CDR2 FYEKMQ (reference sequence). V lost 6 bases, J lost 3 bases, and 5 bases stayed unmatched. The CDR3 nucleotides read TGTGCCAGCAGTAGACAGGGAAACTATAATTCACCCCTCCACTTT. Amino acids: CASSRQGNYNSPLHF.

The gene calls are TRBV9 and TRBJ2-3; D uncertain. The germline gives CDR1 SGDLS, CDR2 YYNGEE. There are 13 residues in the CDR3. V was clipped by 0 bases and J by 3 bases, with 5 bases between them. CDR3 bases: TGTGCCAGCAGCGTAGAACAGACAGATACGCAGTATTTT. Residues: CASSVEQTDTQYF. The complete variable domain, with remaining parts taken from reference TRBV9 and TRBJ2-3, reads DSGVTQTPKHLITATGQRVTLRCSPRSGDLSVYWYQQSLDQGLQFLIQYYNGEERAKGNILERFSAQQFPDLHSELNLSSLELGDSALYFCASSVEQTDTQYFGPGTRLTVL.

The CDR3, as DNA: TGCGCCAGCAGCTTGATACAGTTCCAAGAGACCCAGTACTTC. Its protein is CASSLIQFQETQYF. The rearrangement joins TRBV5-1 to TRBJ2-5; D gene ambiguous. The CDR3 sequence is 14 residues long. CDR1 is SGHRS, CDR2 YFSETQ, per germline. V dropped 1 base and J dropped 1 base, with 8 bases sitting between them.

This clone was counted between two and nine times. The CDR3 here is CASSLTGIEAFF. CDR3 sequence (DNA): TGTGCCAGCAGCCTCACAGGGATTGAAGCTTTCTTT. The chain is built from TRBV7-9 and TRBJ1-1, with a weak D call TRBD1 (6 bases). The CDR3 runs to 12 residues. Germline CDR1 SEHNR, CDR2 FQNEAQ (reference sequence). V was clipped by 5 bases and J by 7 bases, with 11 bases between them.

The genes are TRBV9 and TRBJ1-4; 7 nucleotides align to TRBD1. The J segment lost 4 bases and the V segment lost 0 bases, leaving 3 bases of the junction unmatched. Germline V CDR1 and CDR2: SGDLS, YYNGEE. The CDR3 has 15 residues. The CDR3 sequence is CASSVVGTVNEKLFF. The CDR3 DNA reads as TGTGCCAGCAGCGTAGTCGGGACAGTTAATGAAAAACTGTTTTTT.

The CDR3 sequence: CAISEPGQSYEQYF. The CDR3 DNA reads as TGTGCCATCAGTGAGCCGGGACAGAGTTACGAGCAGTACTTC. This chain links TRBV10-3 with TRBJ2-7, with TRBD1 identical over 7 bases. Germline V gives CDR1 ENHRY, CDR2 SYGVKD. Unmatched junction bases numbered 5, after V lost 2 bases and J lost 4 bases. The CDR3 contains 14 residues.

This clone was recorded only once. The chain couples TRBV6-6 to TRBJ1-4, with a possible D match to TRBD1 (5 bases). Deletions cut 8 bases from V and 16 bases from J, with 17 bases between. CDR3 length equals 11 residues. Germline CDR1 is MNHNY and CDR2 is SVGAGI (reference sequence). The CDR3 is CASASGGQGFF. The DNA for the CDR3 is TGTGCCAGCGCGTCGGGCGGACAAGGGTTTTTT.

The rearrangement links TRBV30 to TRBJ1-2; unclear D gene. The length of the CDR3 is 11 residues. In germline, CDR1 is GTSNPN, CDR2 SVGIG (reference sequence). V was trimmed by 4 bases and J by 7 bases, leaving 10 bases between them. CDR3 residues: CAWIRGGGYTF. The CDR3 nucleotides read TGTGCCTGGATTCGGGGAGGTGGCTACACCTTC.

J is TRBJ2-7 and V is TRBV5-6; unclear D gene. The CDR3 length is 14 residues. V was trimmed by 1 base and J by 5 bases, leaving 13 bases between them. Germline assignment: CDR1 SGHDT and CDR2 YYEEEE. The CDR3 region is CASSLWGEEHEQYF. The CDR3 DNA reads TGTGCCAGCAGCTTGTGGGGTGAGGAACACGAGCAGTACTTC.

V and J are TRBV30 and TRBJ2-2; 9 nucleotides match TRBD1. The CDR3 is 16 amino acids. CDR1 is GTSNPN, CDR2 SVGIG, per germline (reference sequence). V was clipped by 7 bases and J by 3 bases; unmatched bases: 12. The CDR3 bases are TGTGCCTCCGACCGGGACAGGGTAGGGGACACCGGGGAGCTGTTTTTT. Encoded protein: CASDRDRVGDTGELFF.

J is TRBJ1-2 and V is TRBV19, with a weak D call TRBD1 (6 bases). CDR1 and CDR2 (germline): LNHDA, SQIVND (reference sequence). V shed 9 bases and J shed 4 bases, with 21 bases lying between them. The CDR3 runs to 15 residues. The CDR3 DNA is TGTGCCAGCGTCCCGAGGGGGGGGCGCGGCTATGGCTACACCTTC. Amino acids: CASVPRGGRGYGYTF. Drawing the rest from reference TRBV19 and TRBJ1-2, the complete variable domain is DGGITQSPKYLFRKEGQNVTLSCEQNLNHDAMYWYRQDPGQGLRLIYYSQIVNDFQKGDIAEGYSVSREKKESFPLTVTSAQKNPTAFYLCASVPRGGRGYGYTFGSGTRLTVV.

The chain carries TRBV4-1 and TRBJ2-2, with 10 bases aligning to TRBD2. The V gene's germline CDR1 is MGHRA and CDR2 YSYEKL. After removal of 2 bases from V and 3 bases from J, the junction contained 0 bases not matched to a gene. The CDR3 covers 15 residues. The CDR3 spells CASSQLAGDTGELFF. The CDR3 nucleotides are TGCGCCAGCAGCCAACTAGCGGGGGACACCGGGGAGCTGTTTTTT.

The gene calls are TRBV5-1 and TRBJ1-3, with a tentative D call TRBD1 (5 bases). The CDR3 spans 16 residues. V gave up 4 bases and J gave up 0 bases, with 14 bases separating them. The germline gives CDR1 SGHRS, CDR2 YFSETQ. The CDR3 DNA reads TGCGCCAGCAGCCTGGGGGGGACTAGCTCTGGAAACACCATATATTTT. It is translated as CASSLGGTSSGNTIYF.

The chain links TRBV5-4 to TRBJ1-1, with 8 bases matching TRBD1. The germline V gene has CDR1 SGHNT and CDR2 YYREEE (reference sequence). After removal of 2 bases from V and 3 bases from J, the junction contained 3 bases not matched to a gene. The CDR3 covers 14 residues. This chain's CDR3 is CASSFVTGDTEAFF. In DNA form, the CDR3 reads TGTGCCAGCAGCTTTGTGACAGGGGACACTGAAGCTTTCTTT. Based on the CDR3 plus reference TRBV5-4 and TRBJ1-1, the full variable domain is ETGVTQSPTHLIKTRGQQVTLRCSSQSGHNTVSWYQQALGQGPQFIFQYYREEENGRGNFPPRFSGLQFPNYSSELNVNALELDDSALYLCASSFVTGDTEAFFGQGTRLTVV.